This T cell receptor beta chain was obtained from a study of blood T cell repertoires in COVID-19. Study-wide background: Italy, Spain and the United States were the sources of the convalescent and acute COVID-19 samples. In each case, the material was cDNA or gDNA derived from T cells, B-cell-depleted T cells, or PBMCs.

CDR3 length equals 15 residues. Trimming removed 4 bases from V and 0 bases from J, with 11 bases in between. Germline V lookup: CDR1 SGDLS, CDR2 YYNGEE. Original processing methods: The assay estimated nucleated cells by amplifying reference gene primers. Here immunoSEQ multiplex PCR was the method, and the copy in TCRdb shows in-frame clones only, minus some. V and J calls and clone size come straight from that table; D and trimming were deduced from the DNA. The sample shows 240,000 or so clones, about 82% of them seen only once. The clonotype comes from a man of 80 years or more with acute or convalescent COVID-19. What was sequenced was peripheral blood. The chain is built from TRBV9 and TRBJ1-3; maybe TRBD1 (5 bases). The CDR3 coding sequence is TGTGCCAGCAGCCCGACAGTCCTCTCTGGAAACACCATATATTTT. Protein product: CASSPTVLSGNTIYF.